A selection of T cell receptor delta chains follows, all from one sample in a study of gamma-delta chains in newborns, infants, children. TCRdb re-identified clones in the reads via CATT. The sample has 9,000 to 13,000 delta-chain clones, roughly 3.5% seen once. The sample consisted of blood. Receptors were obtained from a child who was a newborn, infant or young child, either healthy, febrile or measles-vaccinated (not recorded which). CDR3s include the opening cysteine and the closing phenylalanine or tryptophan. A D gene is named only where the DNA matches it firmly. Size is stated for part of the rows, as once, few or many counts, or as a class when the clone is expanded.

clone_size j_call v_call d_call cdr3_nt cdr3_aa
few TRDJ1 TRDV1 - TGTGCTCTTGGGGAATACGATTTCGCCGTTAACACCGATAAACTCATCTTT CALGEYDFAVNTDKLIF
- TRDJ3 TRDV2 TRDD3 TGTGCCTGTGACGTACTGGGGGATAACCGGGACACCCGACAGATGTTTTTC CACDVLGDNRDTRQMFF
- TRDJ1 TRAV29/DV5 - TGTGCAACAAGCGACCGTTTACGACTCATCTTT CATSDRLRLIF
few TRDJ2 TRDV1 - TGTGCTCTCCGAGGCCTGCCGCCACCTTATTTGACAGCACAACTCTTCTTT CALRGLPPPYLTAQLFF
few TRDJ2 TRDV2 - TGTGCCTGTGACACCGTTGGAAAACGCGGGACAGCACAACTCTTCTTT CACDTVGKRGTAQLFF
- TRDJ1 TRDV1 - TGTGCTCTTGGGGAACTCGTCATCCCTACCATACGGGGAGTAGGACTCATCTTT CALGELVIPTIRGVGLIF
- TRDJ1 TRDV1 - TGTGCTCTTGGGCCCGCCCCCGTCTCGGGGAAACTCATCTTT CALGPAPVSGKLIF
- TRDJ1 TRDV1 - TGTGCTCTTGGGGAACTTGCGGGGCACACCGATAAACTCATCTTT CALGELAGHTDKLIF
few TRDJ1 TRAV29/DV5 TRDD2 TGTGCAGCAAGCGCCGATCCTATCCATTCCTACAGGTCGATTAAGTCCTCTCCTTTAAACCGGGGCAAACTCATCTTT CAASADPIHSYRSIKSSPLNRGKLIF
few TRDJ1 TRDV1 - TGTGCTCTTGGTTTCGACCCGTACACCGATAAACTCATCTTT CALGFDPYTDKLIF
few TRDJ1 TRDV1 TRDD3 TGTGCTCTTGGGGGAACGTTATCCTCTTTTCTGGGGGGACTGGGGGCCGACAGACCGTACACCGATAAACTCATCTTT CALGGTLSSFLGGLGADRPYTDKLIF
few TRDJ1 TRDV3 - TGTGCCTTCTCCCGTGGGCTAGGGAGACCGTACACCGATAAACTCATCTTT CAFSRGLGRPYTDKLIF
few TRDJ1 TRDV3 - TGTGCCATATCCAACTCAGTAGGAGGTAAACTCATCTTT CAISNSVGGKLIF
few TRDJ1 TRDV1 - TGTGCTCTTGGGGAAAGGGGCCTTCCTCATACTGGGGATGAAGGGCTCATCTTT CALGERGLPHTGDEGLIF
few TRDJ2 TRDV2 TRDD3 TGTGCCCGCGACACAGTAGGGGGGGATACGGGAGCACAACTCTTCTTT CARDTVGGDTGAQLFF
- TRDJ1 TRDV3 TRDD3 TGTGCCTCCCCCGGCCCAAGCGGGATACGCTTGTACACCGATAAACTCATCTTT CASPGPSGIRLYTDKLIF
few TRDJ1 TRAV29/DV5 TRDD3 TGTGCAGCAACCCCGGGACTCCTTAACCTTCCCCCAGGGGATACGCGTAGGAGGATCGAAGGGTGGTACACCGATAAACTCATCTTT CAATPGLLNLPPGDTRRRIEGWYTDKLIF
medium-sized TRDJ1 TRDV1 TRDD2 TGTGCTCTTGGGGAACTTAGAGGGAGGCCTTCCTACTACACCGATAAACTCATCTTT CALGELRGRPSYYTDKLIF
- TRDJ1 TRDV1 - TGTGCTCTTGGGGAACTTGTCACGACCGGGGGACGTTATAAACTCATCTTT CALGELVTTGGRYKLIF
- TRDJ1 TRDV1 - TGTGCTCTTGGGGAACACAACACTCACCTTCCGGGGTACGAACTGGGATCATCCGATAAACTCATCTTT CALGEHNTHLPGYELGSSDKLIF
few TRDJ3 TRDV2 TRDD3 TGTGCCTGTGACTTCGCACTGGGGGGTCACTCCTGGGACACCCGACAGATGTTTTTC CACDFALGGHSWDTRQMFF
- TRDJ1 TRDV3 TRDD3 TGTGCCTTCTCATTTCCTGAACGGGGGATACCCTCCACCTACACCGATAAACTCATCTTT CAFSFPERGIPSTYTDKLIF
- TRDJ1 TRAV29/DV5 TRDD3 TGTGCAGCAACAAGACTTCTCGAGCTGGGGGATTCCGATAAACTCATCTTT CAATRLLELGDSDKLIF
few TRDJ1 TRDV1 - TGTGCTCTTGGGGACCACGATAAACTCATCTTT CALGDHDKLIF
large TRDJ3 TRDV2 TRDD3 TGTGCCTGTGACAGTACTGGGGGATCCTGGGACACCCGACAGATGTTTTTC CACDSTGGSWDTRQMFF
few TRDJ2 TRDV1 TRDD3 TGTGCTCTTGGGGAACTTTCCCCCTGGGGGATATCCTTCTCTTTGACAGCACAACTCTTCTTT CALGELSPWGISFSLTAQLFF
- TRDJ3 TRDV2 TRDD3 TGTGCCTGTGACAAAATACTGGGGGACTCCTGGGACACCCGACAGATGTTTTTC CACDKILGDSWDTRQMFF
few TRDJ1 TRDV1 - TGTGCTCCTGGGGAATGTAGAGGTTCCCCCCGGGGGAGGTCCCGGGCCTACCGGGTAGGCGATAAACTCATCTTT CAPGECRGSPRGRSRAYRVGDKLIF
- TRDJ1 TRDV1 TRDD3 TGTGCTCTTGGGGAAGAGGACCCGCGGGCTGGGGGATACGGAGATAAACTCATCTTT CALGEEDPRAGGYGDKLIF
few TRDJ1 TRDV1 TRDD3 TGTGCTCTTGGTACTGGGGGACCCCCGTACACCGATAAACTCATCTTT CALGTGGPPYTDKLIF
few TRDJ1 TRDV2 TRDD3 TGTGCCTGTGACACCGTGAACCCTTTATCTACTGGGGGATACACCCCCGGGTCGACGGAAAACGATAAACTCATCTTT CACDTVNPLSTGGYTPGSTENDKLIF
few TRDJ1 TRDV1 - TGTGCTCCTGGGTTCCAATGGCTCCCCTCCCCTTACTGGGTATATACAGAGGTCACCGATAAACTCATCTTT CAPGFQWLPSPYWVYTEVTDKLIF
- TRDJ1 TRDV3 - TGTGCCTTTCGCCCAGGGGACCATTTTTACACCGATAAACTCATCTTT CAFRPGDHFYTDKLIF
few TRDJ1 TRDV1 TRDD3 TGTGCTCTTGCCCGACGGGACTGGGGGGCCACCTCTGATAAACTCATCTTT CALARRDWGATSDKLIF
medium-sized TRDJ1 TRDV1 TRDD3 TGTGCTCTTGGAATACTGGGGGACTTCGATAAACTCATCTTT CALGILGDFDKLIF
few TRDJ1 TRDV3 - TGTGCCTTCGATGCCGTATGGCCTGTTTCTGGCGATAAACTCATCTTT CAFDAVWPVSGDKLIF
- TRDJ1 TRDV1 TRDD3 TGTGCTCTTGGGCTCCCCCCCTACTGGGGGATTCGGGACGGCGATAAACTCATCTTT CALGLPPYWGIRDGDKLIF
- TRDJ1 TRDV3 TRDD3 TGTGCCTTTTCCCCTTTGGCCCTCCTACTTCCTTTTGGGGGATACGCTCAGAACACCGATAAACTCATCTTT CAFSPLALLLPFGGYAQNTDKLIF
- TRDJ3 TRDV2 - TGTGCCTGTGACACCGCCACGAGCTCCTGGGACACCCGACAGATGTTTTTC CACDTATSSWDTRQMFF
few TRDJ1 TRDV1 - TGTGCTCTATTGAGCGGGTACACCGATAAACTCATCTTT CALLSGYTDKLIF
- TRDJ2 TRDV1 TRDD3 TGTGCTCTTGGGGTCCGCGTTGTACGCTGGGGGATACCACCTTTGACAGCACAACTCTTCTTT CALGVRVVRWGIPPLTAQLFF
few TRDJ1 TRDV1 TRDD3 TGTGCTCTTGGGCCGCGTGGGGGACCACCCCTGTACACCGACAAACTCATCTTT CALGPRGGPPLYTDKLIF
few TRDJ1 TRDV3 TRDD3 TGTGCCTTAATAACTGGGGGACGACACACCGATAAACTCATCTTT CALITGGRHTDKLIF
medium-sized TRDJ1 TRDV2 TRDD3 TGTGCCTGTACCGAGCTGGGGGATACGGACACCGATAAACTCATCTTT CACTELGDTDTDKLIF
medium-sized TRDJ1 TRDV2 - TGTGCCTGTGACACCGCGGAACCAATCCCACATTCTACAAAACTCATCTTT CACDTAEPIPHSTKLIF
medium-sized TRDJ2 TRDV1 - TGTGCTCTTGGGGTCTCTTGGGGAGGCACAGCACAACTCTTCTTT CALGVSWGGTAQLFF
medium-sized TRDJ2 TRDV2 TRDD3 TGTGCCTGTGACACTTTACTGGGGGATACGGGCTTGACAGCACAACTCTTCTTT CACDTLLGDTGLTAQLFF
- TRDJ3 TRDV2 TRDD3 TGTGCCTGTGACACCGGGGGACTGGGGGATACCGGCTCCTGGGACACCCGACAGATGTTTTTC CACDTGGLGDTGSWDTRQMFF
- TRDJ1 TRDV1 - TGTGCTCTTGGGGAACTAGGTGCACCGTACTCCCTTTACACCGATAAACTCATCTTT CALGELGAPYSLYTDKLIF
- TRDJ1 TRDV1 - TGTGCTCTTGGGGGCAATCCCATCCCCTACTTCGATAAACTCATCTTT CALGGNPIPYFDKLIF
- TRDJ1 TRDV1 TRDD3 TGTGCTCTTGGGGAACTTTCTCGTACTGAGGGATACTACTCCGATAAACTCATCTTT CALGELSRTEGYYSDKLIF
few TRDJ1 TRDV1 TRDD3 TGTGCTCTTGCCATACCACACAGGGGGATAAAACACACCGATAAACTCATCTTT CALAIPHRGIKHTDKLIF